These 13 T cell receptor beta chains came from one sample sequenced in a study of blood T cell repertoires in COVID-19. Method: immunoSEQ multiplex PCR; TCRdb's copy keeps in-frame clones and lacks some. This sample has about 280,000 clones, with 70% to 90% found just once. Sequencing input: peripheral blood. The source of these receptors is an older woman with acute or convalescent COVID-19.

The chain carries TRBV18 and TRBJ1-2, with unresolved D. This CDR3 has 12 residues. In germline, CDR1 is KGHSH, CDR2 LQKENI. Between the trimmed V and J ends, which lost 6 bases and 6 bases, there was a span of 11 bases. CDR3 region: CASSLFEDGYTF. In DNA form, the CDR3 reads TGTGCCAGCTCCCTGTTCGAGGATGGCTACACCTTC.

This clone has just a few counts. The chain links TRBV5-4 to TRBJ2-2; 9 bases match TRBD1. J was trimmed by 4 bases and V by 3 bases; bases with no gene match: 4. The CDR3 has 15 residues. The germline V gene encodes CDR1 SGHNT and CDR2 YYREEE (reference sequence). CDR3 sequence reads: CASSSLTGGTGELFF. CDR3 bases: TGTGCCAGCAGCTCCCTGACAGGGGGCACCGGGGAGCTGTTTTTT.

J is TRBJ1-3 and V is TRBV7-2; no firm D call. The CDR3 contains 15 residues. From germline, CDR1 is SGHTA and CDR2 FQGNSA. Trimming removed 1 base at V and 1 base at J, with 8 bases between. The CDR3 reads CASSLVGGSGNTIYF. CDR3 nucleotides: TGTGCCAGCAGCTTAGTAGGAGGGTCTGGAAACACCATATATTTT.

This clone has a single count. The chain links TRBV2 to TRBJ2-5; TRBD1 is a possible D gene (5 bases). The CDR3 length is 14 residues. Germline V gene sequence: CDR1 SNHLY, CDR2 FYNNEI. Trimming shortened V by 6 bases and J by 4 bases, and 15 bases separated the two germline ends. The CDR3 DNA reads TGTGCCAGCAGCTCACAGGCATCAGGAGAGACCCAGTACTTC. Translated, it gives CASSSQASGETQYF.

The CDR3 loop is CASSLGLRGNQPQHF. As DNA, the CDR3 is TGTGCCAGCAGCCTCGGTTTGAGGGGGAATCAGCCCCAGCATTTT. This chain uses TRBV11-2 with TRBJ1-5, with D tentatively TRBD1 (6 bases). CDR1 is SGHAT and CDR2 is FQNNGV in the germline V gene. The CDR3 has 15 amino acids. V gave up 5 bases and J gave up 4 bases, with 15 bases separating them.

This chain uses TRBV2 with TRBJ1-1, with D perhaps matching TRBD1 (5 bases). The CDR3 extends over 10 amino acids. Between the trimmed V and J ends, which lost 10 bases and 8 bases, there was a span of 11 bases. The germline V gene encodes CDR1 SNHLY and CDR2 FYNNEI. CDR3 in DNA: TGTGCCACCCAGGGAGGGGAAGCTTTCTTT. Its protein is CATQGGEAFF.

The CDR3 bases are TGTGCCTGGAGTGTACGGGCGAGCCGCCTGGGAGGAGATACGCAGTATTTT. This encodes CAWSVRASRLGGDTQYF. The chain carries TRBV30 and TRBJ2-3; possibly TRBD2 for D (6 bases). V shed 0 bases and J shed 5 bases, with 21 bases lying between them. CDR1 GTSNPN and CDR2 SVGIG come from the germline V gene (reference sequence). The CDR3 is 17 amino acids.

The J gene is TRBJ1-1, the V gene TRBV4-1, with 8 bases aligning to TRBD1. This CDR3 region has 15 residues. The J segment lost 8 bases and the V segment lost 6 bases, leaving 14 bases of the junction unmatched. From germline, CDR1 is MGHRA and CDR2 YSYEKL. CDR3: CASSPIDRGRGEAFF. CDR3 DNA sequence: TGCGCCAGCAGTCCTATCGACAGGGGACGAGGCGAAGCTTTCTTT.

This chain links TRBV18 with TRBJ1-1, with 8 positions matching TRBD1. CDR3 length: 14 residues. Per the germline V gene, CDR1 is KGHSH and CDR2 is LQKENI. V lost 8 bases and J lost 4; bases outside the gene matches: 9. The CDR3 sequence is CASALQGEGTEAFF. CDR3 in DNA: TGTGCCAGCGCCCTACAGGGGGAGGGCACTGAAGCTTTCTTT.

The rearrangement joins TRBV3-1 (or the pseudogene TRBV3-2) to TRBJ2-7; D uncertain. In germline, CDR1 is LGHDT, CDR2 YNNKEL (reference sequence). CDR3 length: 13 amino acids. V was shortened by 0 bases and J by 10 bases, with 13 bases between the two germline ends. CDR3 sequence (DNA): TGTGCCAGCAGCCAAGATCTTAGGAGCGAACAGTACTTC. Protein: CASSQDLRSEQYF.

The chain's CDR3 is CASSTGTDYGYTF. CDR3 in DNA: TGTGCCAGCAGTACCGGGACAGACTATGGCTACACCTTC. The chain carries TRBV12-3 or TRBV12-4 and TRBJ1-2, with TRBD1 identical over 7 bases. V lost 5 bases to trimming and J lost 3 bases; unmatched junction nucleotides: 3. The length of the CDR3 is 13 residues.

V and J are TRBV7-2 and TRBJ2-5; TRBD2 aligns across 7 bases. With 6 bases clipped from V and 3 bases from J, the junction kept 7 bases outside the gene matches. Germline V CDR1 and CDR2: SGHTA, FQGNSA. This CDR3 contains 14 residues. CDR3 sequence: CASRNTGGKETQYF. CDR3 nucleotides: TGTGCCAGCAGGAACACGGGGGGTAAAGAGACCCAGTACTTC.

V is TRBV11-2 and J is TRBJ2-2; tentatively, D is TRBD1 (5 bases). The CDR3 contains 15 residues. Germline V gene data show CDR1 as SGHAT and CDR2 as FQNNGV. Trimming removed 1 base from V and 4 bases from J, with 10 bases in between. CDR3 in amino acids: CASSLGGHSTGELFF. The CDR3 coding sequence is TGTGCCAGCAGCTTAGGAGGACATTCCACCGGGGAGCTGTTTTTT. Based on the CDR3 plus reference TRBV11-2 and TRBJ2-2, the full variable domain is EAGVAQSPRYKIIEKRQSVAFWCNPISGHATLYWYQQILGQGPKLLIQFQNNGVVDDSQLPKDRFSAERLKGVDSTLKIQPAKLEDSAVYLCASSLGGHSTGELFFGEGSRLTVL.